One sample yielded the 19 T cell receptor beta chains listed below, sequenced in a study of blood T cell repertoires in COVID-19. Libraries were prepared by immunoSEQ multiplex PCR; TCRdb keeps only in-frame clonotypes and omits some of them. Here the sample spans 140,000 to 150,000 clones, more than 80% being singletons. What was sequenced was peripheral blood. These receptors all come from a human donor with acute or convalescent COVID-19. The donor label of this sample is uncertain.

This chain's CDR3 is CASRESGTGANVLTF. In DNA, the CDR3 is TGTGCCAGCAGGGAGTCGGGGACTGGGGCCAACGTCCTGACTTTC. V and J are TRBV27 and TRBJ2-6; TRBD2 might be the D (5 bases). Germline V gene data show CDR1 as MNHEY and CDR2 as SMNVEV (reference sequence). The CDR3 covers 15 residues. With 6 bases removed from V and 2 bases from J, the gap between germline ends came to 11 bases.

V usage is TRBV12-3 or TRBV12-4 and J usage is TRBJ1-1; D not certain. The ends were cut back, 5 bases at V and 12 bases at J, with 13 bases in the middle. The CDR3 extends over 11 amino acids. The CDR3 sequence is CASSPGSRTFF. In DNA, the CDR3 is TGTGCCAGCAGTCCCGGGTCGCGTACTTTCTTT.

V is TRBV2 and J is TRBJ2-2; D perhaps matches TRBD2 (5 bases). There are 15 residues in the CDR3. Trimming pared 0 bases from V and 7 bases from J, leaving 12 bases between. Germline CDR1 SNHLY, CDR2 FYNNEI. CDR3 bases: TGTGCCAGCAGTGAAGCGCTTCGGGGTAGCGGGGAGCTGTTTTTT. Amino acids: CASSEALRGSGELFF.

The gene calls are TRBV12-3 or TRBV12-4 and TRBJ1-5; D perhaps matches TRBD1 (6 bases). Trimming stripped 6 bases from V and 11 bases from J, with 11 bases between. The CDR3 runs 11 residues. The CDR3 DNA sequence: TGTGCCAGCAGCGAGGGGGGGACCCAGCATTTT. Its protein product is CASSEGGTQHF.

The chain carries TRBV9 and TRBJ1-1, with D hard to call. Germline CDR1 reads SGDLS; CDR2 reads YYNGEE. Trimming shortened V by 1 base and J by 0 bases, and 4 bases separated the two germline ends. The CDR3 contains 13 residues. CDR3 bases: TGTGCCAGCAGCGTATCGGTGAACACTGAAGCTTTCTTT. Residues: CASSVSVNTEAFF.

This sequence joins TRBV5-6 and TRBJ2-2; TRBD2 is a possible D gene (5 bases). This CDR3 region has 14 residues. Germline CDR1 SGHDT, CDR2 YYEEEE. Trimming took off 0 bases at V and 8 bases at J, with 11 bases between the two ends. DNA of the CDR3: TGTGCCAGCAGCTTGGCCCCTAGCAAAGGGGAGCTGTTTTTT. This sequence encodes CASSLAPSKGELFF.

This chain links TRBV30 with TRBJ2-7; perhaps TRBD2 as D (5 bases). V dropped 0 bases and J dropped 5 bases, with 14 bases sitting between them. The CDR3 runs to 14 residues. Germline assignment: CDR1 GTSNPN and CDR2 SVGIG (reference sequence). This chain's CDR3 is CAWSVGRFGNEQYF. CDR3 nucleotides: TGTGCCTGGAGTGTAGGCCGATTCGGGAACGAGCAGTACTTC.

The chain combines TRBV19 with TRBJ2-3; D gene uncertain. Per the germline V gene, CDR1 is LNHDA and CDR2 is SQIVND (reference sequence). The CDR3 totals 12 residues. V was clipped by 6 bases and J by 3 bases, with 7 bases between them. The CDR3 protein is CASREQTDTQYF. The CDR3 DNA sequence: TGTGCCAGTAGGGAACAGACAGATACGCAGTATTTT.

In this sample, this clone turned up once. The chain has TRBV6-5 and TRBJ1-1; D gene uncertain. V was shortened by 6 bases and J by 0 bases, with 8 bases between the two germline ends. The CDR3 has 13 amino acids. Germline V gives CDR1 MNHEY, CDR2 SVGAGI. As DNA, the CDR3 is TGTGCCAGCAGGAGGGCGTTGAACACTGAAGCTTTCTTT. As protein: CASRRALNTEAFF.

The chain has TRBV7-9 and TRBJ2-3, with D possibly being TRBD1 (5 bases). Germline lookup yields CDR1 SEHNR and CDR2 FQNEAQ (reference sequence). The CDR3 extends over 14 amino acids. V was trimmed by 1 base and J by 0 bases, leaving 5 bases between them. This CDR3 is CASSLEGSTDTQYF. In DNA form, the CDR3 reads TGTGCCAGCAGCTTAGAGGGGAGCACAGATACGCAGTATTTT.

This sequence joins TRBV6-5 and TRBJ2-6, with D perhaps matching TRBD1 (5 bases). The CDR3 is made up of 15 amino acids. The V gene's germline CDR1 is MNHEY and CDR2 SVGAGI. Trimming stripped 7 bases from V and 2 bases from J, with 12 bases between. The CDR3 DNA is TGTGCCAGCACCCTTGGGGCTGCTGGGGCCAACGTCCTGACTTTC. Protein product: CASTLGAAGANVLTF.

J is TRBJ1-6 and V is TRBV7-2, with 8 bases lining up with TRBD1. V dropped 5 bases and J dropped 10; count of bases not matched to a gene: 4. Germline V gives CDR1 SGHTA, CDR2 FQGNSA. This CDR3 is built from 13 residues. CDR3 DNA sequence: TGTGCCAGCAGCGGACAGGGTCGGTCACCCCTCCACTTT. Its protein product is CASSGQGRSPLHF. Supplemented by reference TRBV7-2 and TRBJ1-6, the full variable domain reads GAGVSQSPSNKVTEKGKDVELRCDPISGHTALYWYRQSLGQGLEFLIYFQGNSAPDKSGLPSDRFSAERTGGSVSTLTIQRTQQEDSAVYLCASSGQGRSPLHFGNGTRLTVT.

The CDR3 protein is CASKSQGQVNQPQHF. In nucleotides, the CDR3 is TGTGCCAGCAAGAGCCAGGGACAAGTCAATCAGCCCCAGCATTTT. The J gene is TRBJ1-5, the V gene TRBV2, with D maybe TRBD1 (6 bases). The V and J ends lost 7 bases and 3 bases respectively, with 16 bases between them. Looked up from germline, CDR1 is SNHLY and CDR2 is FYNNEI. The CDR3 runs 15 residues.

The rearrangement joins TRBV13 to TRBJ2-1; the D gene is possibly TRBD2 (5 bases). Germline V gene data show CDR1 as PRHDT and CDR2 as FYEKMQ (reference sequence). Trimming pared 5 bases from V and 2 bases from J, leaving 7 bases between. The CDR3 covers 13 residues. DNA of the CDR3: TGTGCCAGCAGCCTCGGGGCCTACAATGAGCAGTTCTTC. As protein: CASSLGAYNEQFF. The whole variable domain, filled in from reference TRBV13 and TRBJ2-1, reads AAGVIQSPRHLIKEKRETATLKCYPIPRHDTVYWYQQGPGQDPQFLISFYEKMQSDKGSIPDRFSAQQFSDYHSELNMSSLELGDSALYFCASSLGAYNEQFFGPGTRLTVL.

This chain uses TRBV3-1 (or the pseudogene TRBV3-2) with TRBJ1-1; 8 bases match TRBD1. V lost 7 bases to trimming and J lost 1 base; unmatched junction nucleotides: 5. Germline assignment: CDR1 LGHDT and CDR2 YNNKEL (reference sequence). The CDR3 contains 14 residues. The CDR3 bases are TGTGCCAGCACCTTGACAGGGGCGAACACTGAAGCTTTCTTT. Translation gives CASTLTGANTEAFF.

The chain combines TRBV19 with TRBJ1-3; 7 bases match TRBD1. Germline CDR1 reads LNHDA; CDR2 reads SQIVND (reference sequence). Trimming took 2 bases from V and 0 from J; bases not matched to a gene: 7. CDR3 length: 17 amino acids. The CDR3 coding sequence is TGTGCCAGTAGTATATTTGGGACAGTCTACTCTGGAAACACCATATATTTT. Encoded protein: CASSIFGTVYSGNTIYF.

This chain connects TRBV6-5 to TRBJ1-5, with TRBD1 identical over 7 bases. This CDR3 has 14 amino acids. The V segment lost 5 bases and the J segment 5 bases; nucleotides outside the gene matches: 6. Germline CDR1 and CDR2: MNHEY and SVGAGI. CDR3 bases: TGTGCCAGCAGTACTCGACAGGGCGATCAGCCCCAGCATTTT. It translates to CASSTRQGDQPQHF.

The rearrangement joins TRBV3-1 (or the pseudogene TRBV3-2) to TRBJ1-1; TRBD1 is a possible D gene (6 bases). Trimming took off 1 base at V and 4 bases at J, with 13 bases between the two ends. The germline V gene has CDR1 LGHDT and CDR2 YNNKEL (reference sequence). There are 15 residues in the CDR3. CDR3 sequence reads: CASSQGAGASTEAFF. DNA for the CDR3: TGTGCCAGCAGCCAAGGGGCGGGGGCGAGCACTGAAGCTTTCTTT.

The J gene is TRBJ1-3, the V gene TRBV7-9, with D perhaps matching TRBD1 (6 bases). The CDR3 sequence is 15 residues long. Germline V gene sequence: CDR1 SEHNR, CDR2 FQNEAQ (reference sequence). Trimming left V 2 bases short and J 2 bases short, with 10 bases between. Here the CDR3 reads CASSLLQGPGNTIYF. CDR3 DNA sequence: TGTGCCAGCAGCTTACTCCAGGGGCCTGGAAACACCATATATTTT.